This TCR beta chain was found in a study of breast tumors, draining lymph nodes, adjacent tissues. Regarding the study as a whole: Tumor TCR diversity was below lymph nodes but above nontumor tissue. Compared with basal-like, luminal-like tumors shared significantly more repertoire with nontumor tissue.

Axillary draining lymph nodes of breast cancer patients supplied the node samples. From germline, CDR1 is SGDLS and CDR2 YYNGEE. This CDR3 has 16 amino acids. Trimming removed 4 bases from V and 4 bases from J; junction bases left unmatched: 11. This clonotype was observed many times. Antigen specificity is unknown. TCRdb processed the multiplex PCR reads anew with MiXCR; each CDR3 protein has one entry. The data hold about 100,000 distinct CDR3 sequences, with 21% observed a single time. Source material: axillary lymph node tissue. This sequence joins TRBV9 and TRBJ2-3; 8 bases align to TRBD2. The sequence was collected from a female donor with breast cancer. Some clones in this sample may be carry-over from other donors' samples. The CDR3: CASSTRSSGTADTQYF. DNA for the CDR3: TGTGCCAGCAGCACCCGGAGTAGCGGGACTGCAGATACGCAGTATTTT.